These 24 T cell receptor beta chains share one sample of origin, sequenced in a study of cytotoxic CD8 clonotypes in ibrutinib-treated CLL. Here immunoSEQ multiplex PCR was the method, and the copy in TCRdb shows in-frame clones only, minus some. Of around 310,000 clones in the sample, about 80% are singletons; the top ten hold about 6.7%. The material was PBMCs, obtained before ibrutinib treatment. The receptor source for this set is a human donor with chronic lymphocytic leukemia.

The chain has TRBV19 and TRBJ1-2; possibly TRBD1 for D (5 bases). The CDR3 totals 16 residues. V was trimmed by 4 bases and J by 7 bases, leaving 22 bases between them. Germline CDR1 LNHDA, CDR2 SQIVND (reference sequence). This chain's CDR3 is CASSTGNGDRVSGYTF. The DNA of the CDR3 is TGTGCCAGTAGTACTGGGAACGGGGACCGGGTTTCTGGCTACACCTTC.

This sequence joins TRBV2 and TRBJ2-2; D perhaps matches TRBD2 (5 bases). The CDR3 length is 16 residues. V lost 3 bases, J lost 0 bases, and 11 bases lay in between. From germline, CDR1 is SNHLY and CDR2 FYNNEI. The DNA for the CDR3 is TGTGCCAGCAGTGATGAGGGAAACGCGAACACCGGGGAGCTGTTTTTT. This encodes CASSDEGNANTGELFF.

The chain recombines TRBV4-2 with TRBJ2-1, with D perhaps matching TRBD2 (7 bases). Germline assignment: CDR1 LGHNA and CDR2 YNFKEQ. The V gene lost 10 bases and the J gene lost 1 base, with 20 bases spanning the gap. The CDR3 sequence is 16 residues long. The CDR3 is CATRTGRGESYNEQFF. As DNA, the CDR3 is TGTGCCACTCGAACGGGGAGGGGGGAGTCCTACAATGAGCAGTTCTTC.

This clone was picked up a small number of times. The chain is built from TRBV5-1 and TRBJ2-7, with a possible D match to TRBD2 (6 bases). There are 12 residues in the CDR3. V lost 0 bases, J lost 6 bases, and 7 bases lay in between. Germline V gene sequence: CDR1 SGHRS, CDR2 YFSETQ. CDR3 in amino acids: CASSLGLGEQYF. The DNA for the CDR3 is TGCGCCAGCAGCTTGGGACTAGGCGAGCAGTACTTC. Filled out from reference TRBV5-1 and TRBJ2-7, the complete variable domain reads KAGVTQTPRYLIKTRGQQVTLSCSPISGHRSVSWYQQTPGQGLQFLFEYFSETQRNKGNFPGRFSGRQFSNSRSEMNVSTLELGDSALYLCASSLGLGEQYFGPGTRLTVT.

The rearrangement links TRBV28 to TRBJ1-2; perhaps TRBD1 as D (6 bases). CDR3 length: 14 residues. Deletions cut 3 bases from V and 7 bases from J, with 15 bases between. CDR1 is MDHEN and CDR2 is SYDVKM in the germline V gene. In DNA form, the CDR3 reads TGTGCCAGCAGTTTGGCAGGGGCCGGGCGTGGCTACACCTTC. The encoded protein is CASSLAGAGRGYTF.

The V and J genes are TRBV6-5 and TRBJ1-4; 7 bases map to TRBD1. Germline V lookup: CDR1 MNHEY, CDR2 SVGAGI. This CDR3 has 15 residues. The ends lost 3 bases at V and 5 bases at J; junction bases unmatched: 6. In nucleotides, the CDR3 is TGTGCCAGCAGTTATGGGGCAGGGGGAAATGAAAAACTGTTTTTT. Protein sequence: CASSYGAGGNEKLFF.

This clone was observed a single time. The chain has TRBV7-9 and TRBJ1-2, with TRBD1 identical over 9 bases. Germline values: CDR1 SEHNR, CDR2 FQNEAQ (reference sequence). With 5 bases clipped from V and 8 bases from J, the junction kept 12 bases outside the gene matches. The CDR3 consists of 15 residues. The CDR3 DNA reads TGTGCCAGCAGCGCGTGGGACAGGGAGTCAGAGGGCTACACCTTC. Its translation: CASSAWDRESEGYTF.

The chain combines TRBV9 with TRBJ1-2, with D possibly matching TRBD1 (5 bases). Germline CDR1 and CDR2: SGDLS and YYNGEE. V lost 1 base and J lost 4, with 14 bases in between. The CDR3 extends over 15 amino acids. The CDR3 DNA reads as TGTGCCAGCAGCGTAACCGGACATTCTCCCTATGGCTACACCTTC. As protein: CASSVTGHSPYGYTF.

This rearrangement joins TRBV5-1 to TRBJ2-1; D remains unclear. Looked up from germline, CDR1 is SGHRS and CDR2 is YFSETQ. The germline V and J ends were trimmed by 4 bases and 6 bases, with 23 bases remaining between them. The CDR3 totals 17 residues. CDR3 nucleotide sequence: TGCGCCAGCAGCCAAGCCATGGCGCAAATCTCGGGCAATGAGCAGTTCTTC. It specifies CASSQAMAQISGNEQFF.

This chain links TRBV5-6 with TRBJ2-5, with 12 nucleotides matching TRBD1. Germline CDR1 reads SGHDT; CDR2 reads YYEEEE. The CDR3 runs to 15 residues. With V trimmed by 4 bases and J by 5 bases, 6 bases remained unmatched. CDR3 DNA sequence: TGTGCCAGCAGCAAAGGGACAGGGGGCCTGGAGACCCAGTACTTC. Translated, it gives CASSKGTGGLETQYF. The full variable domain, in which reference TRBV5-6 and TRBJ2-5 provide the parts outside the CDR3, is DAGVTQSPTHLIKTRGQQVTLRCSPKSGHDTVSWYQQALGQGPQFIFQYYEEEERQRGNFPDRFSGHQFPNYSSELNVNALLLGDSALYLCASSKGTGGLETQYFGPGTRLLVL.

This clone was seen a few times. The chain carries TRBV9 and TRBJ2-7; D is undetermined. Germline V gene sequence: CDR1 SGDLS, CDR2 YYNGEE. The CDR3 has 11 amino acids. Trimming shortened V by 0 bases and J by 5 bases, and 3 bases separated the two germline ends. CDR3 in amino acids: CASSVGDEQYF. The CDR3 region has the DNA TGTGCCAGCAGCGTAGGTGACGAGCAGTACTTC.

In DNA form, the CDR3 reads TGTGCCAGCAGCCGGATAGGGAATACTGAAGCTTTCTTT. As protein: CASSRIGNTEAFF. V gene TRBV14 combines with J gene TRBJ1-1; D is unclear. From germline, CDR1 is SGHDN and CDR2 FVKESK. V gave up 4 bases and J gave up 5 bases, with 11 bases separating them. The CDR3 extends over 13 amino acids. The variable domain in full, with the rest retrieved from reference TRBV14 and TRBJ1-1, is EAGVTQFPSHSVIEKGQTVTLRCDPISGHDNLYWYRRVMGKEIKFLLHFVKESKQDESGMPNNRFLAERTGGTYSTLKVQPAELEDSGVYFCASSRIGNTEAFFGQGTRLTVV.

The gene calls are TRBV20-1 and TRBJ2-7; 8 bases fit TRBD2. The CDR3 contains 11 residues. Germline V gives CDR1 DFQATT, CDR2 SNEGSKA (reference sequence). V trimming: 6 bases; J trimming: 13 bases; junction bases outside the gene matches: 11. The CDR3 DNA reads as TGCAGTGCGGGTCTAAACGGGAGGGCCTACTTC. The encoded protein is CSAGLNGRAYF.

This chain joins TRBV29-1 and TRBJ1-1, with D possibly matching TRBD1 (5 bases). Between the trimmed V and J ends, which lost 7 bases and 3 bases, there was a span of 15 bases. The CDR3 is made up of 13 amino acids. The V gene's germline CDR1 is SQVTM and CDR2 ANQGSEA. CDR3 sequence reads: CSGGGTLYTEAFF. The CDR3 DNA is TGCAGCGGTGGGGGGACGCTTTACACTGAAGCTTTCTTT.

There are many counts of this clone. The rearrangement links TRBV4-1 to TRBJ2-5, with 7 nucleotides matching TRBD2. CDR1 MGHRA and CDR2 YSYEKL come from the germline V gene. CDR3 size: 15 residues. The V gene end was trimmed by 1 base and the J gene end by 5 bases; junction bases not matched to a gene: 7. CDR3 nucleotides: TGCGCCAGCAGCCAAGGGGAGGGTGGTTTCGAGACCCAGTACTTC. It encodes CASSQGEGGFETQYF.

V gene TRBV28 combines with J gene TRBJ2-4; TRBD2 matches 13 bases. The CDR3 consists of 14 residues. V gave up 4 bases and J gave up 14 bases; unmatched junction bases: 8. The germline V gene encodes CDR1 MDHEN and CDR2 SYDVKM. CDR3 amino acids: CASSWGLAGREEYF. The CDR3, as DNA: TGTGCCAGCAGTTGGGGACTAGCGGGACGGGAGGAGTACTTC.

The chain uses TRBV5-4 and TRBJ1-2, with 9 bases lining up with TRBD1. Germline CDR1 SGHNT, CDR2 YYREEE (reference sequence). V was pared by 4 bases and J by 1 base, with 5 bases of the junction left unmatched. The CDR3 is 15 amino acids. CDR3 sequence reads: CASSPGTGNNYGYTF. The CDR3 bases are TGTGCCAGCAGCCCGGGGACAGGGAATAACTATGGCTACACCTTC.

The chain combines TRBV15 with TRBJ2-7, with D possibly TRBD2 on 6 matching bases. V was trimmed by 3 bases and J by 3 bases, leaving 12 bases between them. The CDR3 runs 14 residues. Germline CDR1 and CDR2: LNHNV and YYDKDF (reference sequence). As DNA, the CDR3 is TGTGCCACCAGCAGCGCCGGGACTCACTACGAGCAGTACTTC. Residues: CATSSAGTHYEQYF.

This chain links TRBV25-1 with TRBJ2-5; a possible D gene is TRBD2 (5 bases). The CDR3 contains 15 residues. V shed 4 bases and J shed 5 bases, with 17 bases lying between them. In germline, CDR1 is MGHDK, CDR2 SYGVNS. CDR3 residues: CASSATPGSWETQYF. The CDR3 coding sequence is TGTGCCAGCAGTGCCACACCGGGATCTTGGGAGACCCAGTACTTC.

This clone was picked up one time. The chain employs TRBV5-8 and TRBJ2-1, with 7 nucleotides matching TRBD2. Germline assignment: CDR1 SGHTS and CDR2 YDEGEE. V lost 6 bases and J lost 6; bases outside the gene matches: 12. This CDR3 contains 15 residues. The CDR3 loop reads CASTDGLVRRNEQFF. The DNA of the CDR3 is TGTGCCAGCACGGATGGACTAGTTCGCCGCAATGAGCAGTTCTTC. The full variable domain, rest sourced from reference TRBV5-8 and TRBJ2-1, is EAGVTQSPTHLIKTRGQQATLRCSPISGHTSVYWYQQALGLGLQFLLWYDEGEERNRGNFPPRFSGRQFPNYSSELNVNALELEDSALYLCASTDGLVRRNEQFFGPGTRLTVL.

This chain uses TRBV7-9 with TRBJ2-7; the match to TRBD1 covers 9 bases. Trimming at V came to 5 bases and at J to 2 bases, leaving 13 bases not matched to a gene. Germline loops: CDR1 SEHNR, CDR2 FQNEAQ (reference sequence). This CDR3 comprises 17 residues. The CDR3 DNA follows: TGTGCCAGCAGCCTCCGTCCACCCGGGACAGGGCCCTACGAGCAGTACTTC. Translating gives CASSLRPPGTGPYEQYF. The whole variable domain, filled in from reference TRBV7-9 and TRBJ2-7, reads DTGVSQNPRHKITKRGQNVTFRCDPISEHNRLYWYRQTLGQGPEFLTYFQNEAQLEKSRLLSDRFSAERPKGSFSTLEIQRTEQGDSAMYLCASSLRPPGTGPYEQYFGPGTRLTVT.

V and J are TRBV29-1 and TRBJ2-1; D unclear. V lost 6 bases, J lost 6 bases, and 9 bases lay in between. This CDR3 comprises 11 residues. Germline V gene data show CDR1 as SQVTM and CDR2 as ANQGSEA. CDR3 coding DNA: TGCAGCGTCGGTAGTGGCAATGAGCAGTTCTTC. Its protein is CSVGSGNEQFF.

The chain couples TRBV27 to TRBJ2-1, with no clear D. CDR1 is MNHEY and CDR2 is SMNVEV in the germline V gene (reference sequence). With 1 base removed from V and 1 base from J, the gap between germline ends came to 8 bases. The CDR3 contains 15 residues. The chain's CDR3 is CASSLLGLSYNEQFF. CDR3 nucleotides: TGTGCCAGCAGTTTATTGGGCCTATCCTACAATGAGCAGTTCTTC.

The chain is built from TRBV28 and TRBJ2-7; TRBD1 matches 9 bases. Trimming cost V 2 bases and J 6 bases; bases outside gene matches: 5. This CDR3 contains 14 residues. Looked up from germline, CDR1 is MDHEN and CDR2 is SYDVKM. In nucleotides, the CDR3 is TGTGCCAGCAGTTTAGTGGACAGGGGTCCCGAGCAGTACTTC. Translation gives CASSLVDRGPEQYF.